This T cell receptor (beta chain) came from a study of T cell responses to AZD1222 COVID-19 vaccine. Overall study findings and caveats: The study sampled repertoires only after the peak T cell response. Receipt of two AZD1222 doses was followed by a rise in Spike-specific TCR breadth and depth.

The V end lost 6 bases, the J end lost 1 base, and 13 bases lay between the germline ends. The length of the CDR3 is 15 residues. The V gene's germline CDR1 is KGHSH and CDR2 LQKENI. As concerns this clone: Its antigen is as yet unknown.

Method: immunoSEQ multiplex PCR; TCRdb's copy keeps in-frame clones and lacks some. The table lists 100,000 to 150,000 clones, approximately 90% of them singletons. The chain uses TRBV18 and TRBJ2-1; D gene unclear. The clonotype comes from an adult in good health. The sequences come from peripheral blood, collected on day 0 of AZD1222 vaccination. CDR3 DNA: TGTGCCAGCTCGTCCGACGGAGAATCCTACAATGAGCAGTTCTTC. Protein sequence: CASSSDGESYNEQFF. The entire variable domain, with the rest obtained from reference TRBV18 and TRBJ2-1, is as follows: NAGVMQNPRHLVRRRGQEARLRCSPMKGHSHVYWYRQLPEEGLKFMVYLQKENIIDESGMPKERFSAEFPKEGPSILRIQQVVRGDSAAYFCASSSDGESYNEQFFGPGTRLTVL.